This T cell receptor beta chain was captured by sequencing in a study of ipilimumab plus nivolumab after autologous stem cell transplantation (dated by TCRdb to the early 2020s). In terms of the full investigation: The median number of doses that trial patients received was a few for ipilimumab and 8 for nivolumab. Patients in the myeloma cohort were either high-risk and transplant-naive or had relapsed within 3 years of a first autologous transplant. Patients in the trial were undergoing autologous transplant and had high-risk diffuse large B cell lymphoma, mature T cell lymphoma, or multiple myeloma. Around 40 patients made up the trial's intent-to-treat population.

Inclusive of the bounding cysteine and phenylalanine, the CDR3 is 15 residues long. The sequence is cut down to CDR3 DNA, 45 bases in frame from base 1. V drops 1 base and J drops 3 bases, leaving 10 bases in between. CDR1 and CDR2, looked up from the germline V gene, are SGHTA and FQGTGA. Checkpoint therapy began 14 to 28 days after autologous transplant, with ipilimumab given at 1 mg/kg intravenously on day 1 of selected weeks. Nivolumab was given at 3 mg/kg intravenously on day 1 of weeks 1, 4, 7, 10, and every two weeks through week 26. The study was a Phase Ib clinical trial testing combined checkpoint inhibition with ipilimumab and nivolumab as consolidation after autologous stem cell transplantation. The research as a whole found: Per the authors, a biologic rationale for further study of the post-transplant checkpoint inhibition approach was offered by T cell receptor repertoire, regulatory T cell phenotype and gut microbiota profiles. Combined checkpoint inhibition as post-transplant consolidation was concluded by the authors to appear tolerable.

A word on this clone: No antigen is known for it. No much larger clone is present one base from it, and per-base qualities are unavailable.

The library was produced with the immunoSEQ multiplex PCR assay. TCRdb took over this immuneACCESS table, retaining in-frame rearrangements with V and J assigned. Such tables are incomplete; in checked studies, under half of the missing clones stem from an unresolved V gene, and the remainder is unexplained. The sample has some 44,000 clones on record, about 88% of them singletons. About 0.88% of the sample lies in the top ten. The chain is assembled from TRBV7-3 and TRBJ2-1; the D segment is perhaps TRBD1 or TRBD2, each sharing 5 matched bases. The specimen comprised PBMCs, sampled in a trial of ipilimumab plus nivolumab as post-transplant consolidation. The sequence was obtained from a male donor with multiple myeloma. The sequenced DNA is TGTGCCAGCAGCTTAATGGTGGGGGTCTACAATGAGCAGTTCTTC. It encodes CASSLMVGVYNEQFF.